One sample yielded the 5 T cell receptor beta chains listed below, sequenced in a study of blood T cells in healthy people across ages. Together with a sample-barcoded 5' primer, a J-beta primer mix was included in a second PCR lasting about 6 to 11 cycles. TCRdb processed the 5' RACE reads anew with MiXCR; each CDR3 protein has one entry. The profile shows around 1,000,000 distinct CDR3 sequences, approximately 38% of them singletons. Source material: blood. The receptor source for this set is a man younger than 30 in good health.

The chain joins TRBV28 to TRBJ1-4; D gene unclear. With 5 bases removed from V and 8 bases from J, the gap between germline ends came to 9 bases. Germline CDR1 and CDR2: MDHEN and SYDVKM. The CDR3 is 12 residues long. DNA for the CDR3: TGTGCCAGCAGTCCCCCCCGGGAAAAACTGTTTTTT. Translating gives CASSPPREKLFF. The full variable domain, its missing parts supplied by reference TRBV28 and TRBJ1-4, is DVKVTQSSRYLVKRTGEKVFLECVQDMDHENMFWYRQDPGLGLRLIYFSYDVKMKEKGDIPEGYSVSREKKERFSLILESASTNQTSMYLCASSPPREKLFFGSGTQLSVL.

This clonotype showed up just a few times. The chain is built from TRBV5-1 and TRBJ1-2; no firm D call. This CDR3 spans 12 amino acids. Germline V gene lookup returns CDR1 SGHRS and CDR2 YFSETQ. The ends were cut back, 4 bases at V and 7 bases at J, with 11 bases in the middle. CDR3 bases: TGCGCCAGCAGCGACTCAGTGGGTGGCTACACCTTC. Its translation is CASSDSVGGYTF. Full variable domain (missing parts from reference TRBV5-1 and TRBJ1-2): KAGVTQTPRYLIKTRGQQVTLSCSPISGHRSVSWYQQTPGQGLQFLFEYFSETQRNKGNFPGRFSGRQFSNSRSEMNVSTLELGDSALYLCASSDSVGGYTFGSGTRLTVV.

This clonotype has a handful of counts. The chain has TRBV30 and TRBJ2-1; D not resolved. The ends were cut back, 1 base at V and 8 bases at J, with 15 bases in the middle. The CDR3 sequence is 14 residues long. Germline-derived CDR1 and CDR2 are GTSNPN and SVGIG (reference sequence). The CDR3 bases are TGTGCCTGGAGTGACAGTCCCACGGTGGATGAGCAGTTCTTC. This sequence encodes CAWSDSPTVDEQFF.

This chain uses TRBV5-8 with TRBJ2-1; D is perhaps TRBD2 (7 bases). Trimming took off 6 bases at V and 1 base at J, with 17 bases between the two ends. The CDR3 is 16 residues long. The germline V gene encodes CDR1 SGHTS and CDR2 YDEGEE. CDR3 residues: CASKLGRGKSYNEQFF. The CDR3 DNA sequence: TGTGCCAGCAAACTAGGGAGGGGGAAATCCTACAATGAGCAGTTCTTC.

This chain uses TRBV29-1 with TRBJ1-4; 7 positions agree with TRBD1. Trimming removed 7 bases from V and 5 bases from J; junction bases left unmatched: 7. This CDR3 has 13 amino acids. Per germline, CDR1 SQVTM and CDR2 ANQGSEA. CDR3 DNA: TGCAGCGGAAACCAGGGGGGGAATGAAAAACTGTTTTTT. Translation: CSGNQGGNEKLFF.